This TCR beta chain was found in a study of T cell responses to AZD1222 COVID-19 vaccine. General study results and limits: Targets within unmutated variant regions were reportedly found for nearly half of spike-specific TCRs. Researchers took repertoire samples only after the peak T cell response had come. Along spike, vaccine-associated CD4 TCRs were found throughout, with dominance at 160-218 and 743-854. Baseline seropositivity occurred in only 5 to 7 AZD1222 recipients.

This clone appeared a single time. The antigen is undetermined. The method was immunoSEQ multiplex PCR; TCRdb's version includes in-frame clones alone and lacks a portion of them. Of over 45,000 clones in the sample, over 65% were seen once. CDR1 and CDR2 from the germline V gene are KGHDR and SFDVKD. This CDR3 comprises 13 residues. Deletions cut 9 bases from V and 3 bases from J, with 12 bases between. The V and J genes are TRBV24-1 and TRBJ2-3; tentatively, D is TRBD1 (6 bases). The clonotype originates from an adult in good health. The sequencing here drew on peripheral blood, taken on day 0 of AZD1222 vaccination. The CDR3 protein is CATGTGPTDTQYF. Written as DNA, the CDR3 is TGTGCCACCGGTACAGGGCCAACAGATACGCAGTATTTT.